This T cell receptor (beta chain) is from a study of blood T cell repertoires in COVID-19. As for the study in general: Both acute and convalescent COVID-19 samples were obtained from the United States, Italy and Spain. The analysed material was cDNA or gDNA that came from T cells, B-cell-depleted T cells, or PBMCs.

In the original workflow: Reference gene primer amplification in the assay estimated nucleated cell counts. Profiled with immunoSEQ multiplex PCR; TCRdb holds only in-frame clones, not every one. Clone size and V and J calls were adopted from that table, with D and trimming inferred from the DNA. The data contain fewer than 130,000 clones, approximately 65% of them singletons. Deletions cut 7 bases from V and 4 bases from J, with 19 bases between. CDR3 length equals 16 residues. CDR1 is LNHDA and CDR2 is SQIVND in the germline V gene (reference sequence). V is TRBV19 and J is TRBJ2-2, with D possibly being TRBD1 (7 bases). What was sequenced was peripheral blood. The sequence was collected from a woman aged 60-75 years with acute or convalescent COVID-19. CDR3 nucleotides: TGTGCCAGTAAAGGTGGGGCAGGGGGAGGCACCGGGGAGCTGTTTTTT. This sequence encodes CASKGGAGGGTGELFF.